The next 14 T cell receptor beta chains were all read from a single sample in a study of cytomegalovirus exposure and HLA in healthy donors. The PCR used 60 Vbeta and 13 Jbeta primers. Assay: immunoSEQ multiplex PCR; the TCRdb copy retains only in-frame clones and omits some. The repertoire holds fewer than 200,000 clones, with around 80% as singletons. The sample taken for sequencing was PBMCs. These TCRs come from a female donor in good health and CMV-seronegative.

There are a few counts of this clone. This rearrangement joins TRBV9 to TRBJ2-2; tentatively, D is TRBD2 (6 bases). This CDR3 has 16 residues. The germline V gene encodes CDR1 SGDLS and CDR2 YYNGEE. The ends were cut back, 5 bases at V and 1 base at J, with 15 bases in the middle. This CDR3 reads CASRAGGAGNTGELFF. The CDR3 coding sequence is TGTGCCAGCAGGGCCGGCGGGGCAGGGAACACCGGGGAGCTGTTTTTT.

This rearrangement joins TRBV18 to TRBJ1-6; the match to TRBD1 covers 10 bases. The CDR3 sequence is 14 residues long. Germline V gives CDR1 KGHSH, CDR2 LQKENI. With V trimmed by 3 bases and J by 7 bases, 0 bases remained unmatched. This chain's CDR3 is CASSPGQGNSPLHF. The CDR3 region has the DNA TGTGCCAGCTCACCGGGACAGGGGAATTCACCCCTCCACTTT. Drawing the rest from reference TRBV18 and TRBJ1-6, the complete variable domain is NAGVMQNPRHLVRRRGQEARLRCSPMKGHSHVYWYRQLPEEGLKFMVYLQKENIIDESGMPKERFSAEFPKEGPSILRIQQVVRGDSAAYFCASSPGQGNSPLHFGNGTRLTVT.

The rearrangement joins TRBV19 to TRBJ1-1; 11 bases align to TRBD1. J lost 2 bases, V lost 6 bases, and 2 bases had no gene match. The CDR3 is made up of 14 amino acids. From germline, CDR1 is LNHDA and CDR2 SQIVND (reference sequence). Written as DNA, the CDR3 is TGTGCCAGTAGGGACAGGGGGCGAAACACTGAAGCTTTCTTT. Amino acids: CASRDRGRNTEAFF.

V usage is TRBV2 and J usage is TRBJ2-2; 9 bases are shared with TRBD2. This CDR3 spans 17 amino acids. The V segment lost 5 bases and the J segment 5 bases; nucleotides outside the gene matches: 12. Germline-derived CDR1 and CDR2 are SNHLY and FYNNEI. The CDR3 sequence is CASSQGVAGVGTGELFF. Written as DNA, the CDR3 is TGTGCCAGCAGTCAGGGGGTAGCGGGAGTCGGGACCGGGGAGCTGTTTTTT.

The chain is built from TRBV6-1 and TRBJ2-7; TRBD1 aligns across 7 bases. The V gene end was trimmed by 4 bases and the J gene end by 2 bases; junction bases not matched to a gene: 5. Looked up from germline, CDR1 is MNHNS and CDR2 is SASEGT. The CDR3 contains 14 residues. The chain's CDR3 is CASSVRTGTYEQYF. CDR3 DNA sequence: TGTGCCAGCAGTGTACGGACAGGAACCTACGAGCAGTACTTC.

The chain combines TRBV6-1 with TRBJ2-3; D gene unclear. CDR1 and CDR2 from the germline V gene are MNHNS and SASEGT. The CDR3 has 15 amino acids. Trimming removed 6 bases at V and 6 bases at J, with 19 bases between. CDR3 protein: CASSLRPEPRDTQYF. The CDR3 DNA reads as TGTGCCAGCAGCTTACGTCCGGAGCCCCGGGATACGCAGTATTTT.

This clone showed up just a few times. The chain links TRBV10-3 to TRBJ2-7; tentative D call: TRBD2 (6 bases). The germline V gene encodes CDR1 ENHRY and CDR2 SYGVKD. Deletions cut 10 bases from V and 3 bases from J, with 16 bases between. CDR3 length equals 13 residues. Written as DNA, the CDR3 is TGTGCCACGGCCGGGACTTCGATCTACGAGCAGTACTTC. Residues: CATAGTSIYEQYF.

The V gene is TRBV28, the J gene TRBJ1-2, with a tentative D call TRBD1 (5 bases). The V end lost 4 bases, the J end lost 8 bases, and 11 bases lay between the germline ends. CDR3 length: 12 residues. Germline CDR1 and CDR2: MDHEN and SYDVKM. In DNA, the CDR3 is TGTGCCAGCAGTTCAGGGCTCGGCGGCTACACCTTC. Translation gives CASSSGLGGYTF.

The rearrangement uses TRBV6-5 and TRBJ2-7; D uncertain. V shed 6 bases and J shed 1 base, with 13 bases lying between them. The CDR3 extends over 14 amino acids. CDR1 and CDR2 (germline): MNHEY, SVGAGI. The CDR3 sequence: CASRQQTLSYEQYF. The CDR3, as DNA: TGTGCCAGCAGACAACAGACACTGTCCTACGAGCAGTACTTC.

V is TRBV6-5 and J is TRBJ1-1; tentative D call: TRBD1 (6 bases). CDR3 length equals 13 residues. The V and J ends lost 7 bases and 4 bases respectively, with 13 bases between them. The germline V gene encodes CDR1 MNHEY and CDR2 SVGAGI. The CDR3 nucleotides are TGTGCCAGCACACAGGGTGGGAGCACTGAAGCTTTCTTT. It encodes CASTQGGSTEAFF.

This chain uses TRBV7-9 with TRBJ2-3; 8 bases align to TRBD2. Germline CDR1 SEHNR, CDR2 FQNEAQ (reference sequence). This CDR3 spans 18 amino acids. V dropped 4 bases and J dropped 4; count of bases not matched to a gene: 16. In nucleotides, the CDR3 is TGTGCCAGCAGCTCGGGGGGGGTCTGGGGGGCTGGTGCAGATACGCAGTATTTT. Its protein is CASSSGGVWGAGADTQYF. The complete variable domain, with remaining parts taken from reference TRBV7-9 and TRBJ2-3, reads DTGVSQNPRHKITKRGQNVTFRCDPISEHNRLYWYRQTLGQGPEFLTYFQNEAQLEKSRLLSDRFSAERPKGSFSTLEIQRTEQGDSAMYLCASSSGGVWGAGADTQYFGPGTRLTVL.

The chain joins TRBV27 to TRBJ1-5; no reliable D call. The germline CDR1 and CDR2 sequences are MNHEY and SMNVEV (reference sequence). The CDR3 is 14 residues long. The ends were cut back, 0 bases at V and 5 bases at J, with 8 bases in the middle. CDR3 protein: CASSLSRGDQPQHF. DNA of the CDR3: TGTGCCAGCAGTTTATCGAGAGGAGATCAGCCCCAGCATTTT.

Remarks on this clone: The sample contains more than one DNA sequence encoding this CDR3. V gene TRBV5-1 combines with J gene TRBJ1-4, with 9 bases lining up with TRBD1. J was trimmed by 2 bases and V by 0 bases; bases with no gene match: 8. This CDR3 is built from 18 residues. Per the germline V gene, CDR1 is SGHRS and CDR2 is YFSETQ. For the CDR3, the DNA is TGCGCCAGCAGCTTGGACCGGACAGGGGTAGGGACTAATGAAAAACTGTTTTTT. Protein sequence: CASSLDRTGVGTNEKLFF.

This chain uses TRBV18 with TRBJ2-1; TRBD1 matches at 8 bases. J gave up 9 bases and V 8 bases, and 6 bases lay outside the gene matches. Germline CDR1 reads KGHSH; CDR2 reads LQKENI. This CDR3 is 12 amino acids long. The CDR3 coding sequence is TGTGCCAGCGCCGGACAGGGTTCTGAGCAGTTCTTC. It codes for CASAGQGSEQFF.